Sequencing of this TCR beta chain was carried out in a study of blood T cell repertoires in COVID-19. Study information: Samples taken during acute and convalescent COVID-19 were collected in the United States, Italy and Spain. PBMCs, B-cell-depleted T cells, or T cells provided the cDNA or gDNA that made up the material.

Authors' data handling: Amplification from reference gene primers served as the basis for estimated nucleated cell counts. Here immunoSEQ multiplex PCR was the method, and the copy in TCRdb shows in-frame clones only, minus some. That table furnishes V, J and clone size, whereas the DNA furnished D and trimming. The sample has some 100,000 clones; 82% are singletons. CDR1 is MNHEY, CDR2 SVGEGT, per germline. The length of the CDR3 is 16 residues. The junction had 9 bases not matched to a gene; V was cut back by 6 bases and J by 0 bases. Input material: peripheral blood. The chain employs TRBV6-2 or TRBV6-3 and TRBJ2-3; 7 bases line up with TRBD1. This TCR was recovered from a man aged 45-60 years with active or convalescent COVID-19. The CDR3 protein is CASSIGQAISTDTQYF. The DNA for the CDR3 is TGTGCCAGCAGCATAGGACAGGCGATTAGCACAGATACGCAGTATTTT.